What follows describes a single T cell receptor (beta chain). The antigen is unknown. ViraFEST expansion of antigen-specific CD4+ T cells with viral peptide pools preceded sequencing. Researchers isolated CD4+ T cells once ten to eleven days of culture had elapsed. Infection dated between March and December 2020, before the Alpha, Beta and Delta variants reached the United States. Half the medium was replaced with IL-2 medium on days 3 and 7. The repertoire was sequenced with immunoSEQ multiplex PCR; TCRdb's copy has only in-frame clones and lacks some. The sample records 63,000 or so clones, more than 65% being singletons. This sample is part of a study of vaccination effects on CD4 cells after COVID-19. The overall study: Each participant received a vaccine that was either BNT162b2 or mRNA-1273, given as two doses.

Study-wide results and caveats: Spike-reactive clones detected post-vaccine in convalescents consisted mainly of new vaccine-induced clones.

The CDR3 has 13 amino acids. Germline V lookup: CDR1 SEHNR, CDR2 FQNEAQ (reference sequence). V was clipped by 7 bases and J by 2 bases, with 9 bases between them. The chain recombines TRBV7-9 with TRBJ1-5; D remains unclear. The sample here was CD4+ T cells from PBMCs cultured with HIV peptides, taken before COVID-19 vaccination. Specified subset: HIV-1 Nef peptide pool negative control/reference culture. The source of this sequence is a human donor who had a prior SARS-CoV-2 infection. This chain's CDR3 is CASTDSGNQPQHF. The DNA for the CDR3 is TGTGCCAGCACCGATTCGGGCAATCAGCCCCAGCATTTT.